This record covers a single TCR beta chain. Germline CDR1 and CDR2: SGHDN and FVKESK. CDR3 size: 15 residues. V gave up 4 bases and J gave up 1 base, with 13 bases separating them. These data are taken from a study of blood T cell repertoires in COVID-19. Produced via immunoSEQ multiplex PCR; TCRdb's table is partial and in-frame only. Here the sample spans approximately 270,000 clones, around nine tenths being singletons. Sequencing was done on a sample of peripheral blood. This TCR derives from a man aged 35 to 55 with active or convalescent COVID-19. The chain links TRBV14 to TRBJ1-1; D remains unclear. For the CDR3, the DNA is TGTGCCAGCAGCCGCTCGTTAGTATCGAACACTGAAGCTTTCTTT. This sequence encodes CASSRSLVSNTEAFF.